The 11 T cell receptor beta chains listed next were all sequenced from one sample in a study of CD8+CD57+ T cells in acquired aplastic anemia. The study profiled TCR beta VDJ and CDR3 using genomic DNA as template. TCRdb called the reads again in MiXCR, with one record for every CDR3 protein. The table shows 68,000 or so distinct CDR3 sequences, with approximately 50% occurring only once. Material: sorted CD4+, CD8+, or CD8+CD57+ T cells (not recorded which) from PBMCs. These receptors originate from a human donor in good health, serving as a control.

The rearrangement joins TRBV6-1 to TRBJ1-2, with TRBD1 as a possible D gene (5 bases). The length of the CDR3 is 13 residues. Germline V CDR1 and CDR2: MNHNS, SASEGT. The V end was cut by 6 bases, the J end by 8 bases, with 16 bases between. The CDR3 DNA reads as TGTGCCAGCAGCCTGACCAGGGATCGGGGCTACACCTTC. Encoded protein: CASSLTRDRGYTF.

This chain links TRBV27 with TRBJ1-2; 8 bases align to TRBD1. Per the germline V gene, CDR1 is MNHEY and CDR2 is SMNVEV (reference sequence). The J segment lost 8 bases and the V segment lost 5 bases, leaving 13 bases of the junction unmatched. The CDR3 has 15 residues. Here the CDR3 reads CASSPRATGAQGYTF. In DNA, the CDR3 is TGTGCCAGCAGTCCCAGGGCGACAGGGGCGCAAGGCTACACCTTC.

The CDR3 sequence is CASSGGESSYEQYF. CDR3 nucleotides: TGCGCCAGCAGTGGAGGGGAGAGCTCCTACGAGCAGTACTTC. The chain recombines TRBV10-2 with TRBJ2-7; D may be TRBD1 or TRBD2 (5 bases each). V was cut by 4 bases and J by 0 bases, with 10 bases left in between. CDR1 is WSHSY and CDR2 is SAAADI in the germline V gene. The CDR3 totals 14 residues.

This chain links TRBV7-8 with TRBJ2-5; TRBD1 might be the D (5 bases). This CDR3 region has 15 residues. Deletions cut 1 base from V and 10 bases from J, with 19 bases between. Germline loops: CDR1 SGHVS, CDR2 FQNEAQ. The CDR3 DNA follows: TGTGCCAGCAGCTTAGAATCAGGGTATAGTGTGAACCAGTACTTC. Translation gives CASSLESGYSVNQYF.

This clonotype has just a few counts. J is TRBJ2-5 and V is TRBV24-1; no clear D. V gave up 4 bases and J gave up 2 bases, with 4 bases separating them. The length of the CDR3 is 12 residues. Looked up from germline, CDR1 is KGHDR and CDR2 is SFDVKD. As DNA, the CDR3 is TGTGCCACCAGTGACCAGCAAGAGACCCAGTACTTC. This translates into CATSDQQETQYF.

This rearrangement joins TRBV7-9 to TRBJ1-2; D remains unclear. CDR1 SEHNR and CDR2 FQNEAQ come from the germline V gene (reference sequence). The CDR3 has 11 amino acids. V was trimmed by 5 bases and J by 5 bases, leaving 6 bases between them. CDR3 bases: TGTGCCAGCAGCGAGATATATGGCTACACCTTC. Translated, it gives CASSEIYGYTF.

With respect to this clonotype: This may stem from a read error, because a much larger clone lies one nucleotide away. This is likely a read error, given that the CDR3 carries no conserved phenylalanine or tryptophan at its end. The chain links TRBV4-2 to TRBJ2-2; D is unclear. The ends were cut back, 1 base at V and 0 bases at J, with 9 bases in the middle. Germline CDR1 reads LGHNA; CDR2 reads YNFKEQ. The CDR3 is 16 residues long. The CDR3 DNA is TGTGCCAGCAGCCAAGCGGAGAGCCCGAACACCGGGGAGCTGTTTCTT. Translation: CASSQAESPNTGELFL.

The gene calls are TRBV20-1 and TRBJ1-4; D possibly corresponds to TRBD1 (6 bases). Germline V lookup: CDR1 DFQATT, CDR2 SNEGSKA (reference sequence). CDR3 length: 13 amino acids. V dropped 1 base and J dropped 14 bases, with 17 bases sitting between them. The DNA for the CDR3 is TGCAGTGCTAGAGGGACAGCACGGGGAGAGCTGTTTTTT. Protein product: CSARGTARGELFF.

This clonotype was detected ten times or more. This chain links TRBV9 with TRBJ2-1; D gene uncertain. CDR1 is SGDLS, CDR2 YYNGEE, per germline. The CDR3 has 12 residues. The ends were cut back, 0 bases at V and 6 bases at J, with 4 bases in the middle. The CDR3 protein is CASSVGSNEQFF. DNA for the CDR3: TGTGCCAGCAGCGTAGGTAGCAATGAGCAGTTCTTC. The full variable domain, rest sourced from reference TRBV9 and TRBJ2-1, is DSGVTQTPKHLITATGQRVTLRCSPRSGDLSVYWYQQSLDQGLQFLIQYYNGEERAKGNILERFSAQQFPDLHSELNLSSLELGDSALYFCASSVGSNEQFFGPGTRLTVL.

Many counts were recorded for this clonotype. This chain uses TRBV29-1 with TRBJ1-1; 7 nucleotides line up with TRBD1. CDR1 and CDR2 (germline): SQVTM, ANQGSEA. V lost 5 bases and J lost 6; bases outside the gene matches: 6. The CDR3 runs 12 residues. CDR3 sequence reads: CSVSGQAPEAFF. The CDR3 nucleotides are TGCAGCGTTTCCGGACAGGCCCCTGAAGCTTTCTTT.

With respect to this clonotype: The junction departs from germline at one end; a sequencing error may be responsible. CDR3 sequence (DNA): TGTGCCAGCAGTTTAGATAATACAGGGGAGTCCTACGAGCAGTGCTTC. The encoded protein is CASSLDNTGESYEQCF. The chain uses TRBV27 and TRBJ2-7, with 7 bases that match TRBD1. The length of the CDR3 is 16 residues. CDR1 MNHEY and CDR2 SMNVEV come from the germline V gene (reference sequence).